These 21 T cell receptor beta chains came from one sample sequenced in a study of blood T cell repertoires in COVID-19. This table comes from immunoSEQ multiplex PCR, and its TCRdb copy is limited to in-frame clones, with some not included. Found here are approximately 200,000 clones, approximately 86% of them singletons; the top ten hold 2.1%. Sequencing was performed on peripheral blood. The source of these receptors is a man in his 70s with active or convalescent COVID-19.

CDR3: CASSPGLARTDTQYF. The DNA for the CDR3 is TGCGCCAGCAGCCCCGGACTAGCCCGCACAGATACGCAGTATTTT. The J gene is TRBJ2-3, the V gene TRBV4-3, with 8 bases matching TRBD2. CDR3 length: 15 amino acids. V shed 4 bases and J 1 base; nucleotides not matched to a gene: 4. Germline V lookup: CDR1 LGHNA, CDR2 YSLEER.

The rearrangement links TRBV5-6 to TRBJ1-6; the match to TRBD1 covers 8 bases. V lost 0 bases to trimming and J lost 1 base; unmatched junction nucleotides: 9. This CDR3 spans 19 amino acids. Per the germline V gene, CDR1 is SGHDT and CDR2 is YYEEEE. The CDR3 protein is CASSLATGTGSSYNSPLHF. The CDR3 DNA reads as TGTGCCAGCAGCTTGGCTACCGGGACAGGAAGTTCCTATAATTCACCCCTCCACTTT.

CDR3 nucleotides: TGTGCCAGTAGTAGCCAGAACAGGGGTGGCTACACCTTC. It translates to CASSSQNRGGYTF. This rearrangement joins TRBV19 to TRBJ1-2; TRBD1 agrees at 7 bases. The CDR3 runs 13 residues. CDR1 and CDR2 from the germline V gene are LNHDA and SQIVND (reference sequence). V lost 4 bases, J lost 7 bases, and 6 bases stayed unmatched.

This chain joins TRBV19 and TRBJ2-2, with 7 bases identical to TRBD2. CDR1 is LNHDA, CDR2 SQIVND, per germline (reference sequence). The CDR3 runs to 14 residues. With V trimmed by 3 bases and J by 4 bases, 2 bases remained unmatched. CDR3 loop: CASSMGGPTGELFF. The CDR3, as DNA: TGTGCCAGTAGTATGGGAGGGCCCACCGGGGAGCTGTTTTTT.

The rearrangement uses TRBV5-1 and TRBJ1-2; the D gene is possibly TRBD1 (5 bases). The length of the CDR3 is 14 residues. Trimming cost V 4 bases and J 4 bases, with 14 bases left between them. CDR1 SGHRS and CDR2 YFSETQ come from the germline V gene. CDR3 nucleotide sequence: TGCGCCAGCAGCCCGAATACAGGCTTCTATGGCTACACCTTC. Translated, it gives CASSPNTGFYGYTF.

This chain uses TRBV6-2 or TRBV6-3 with TRBJ1-3; D remains ambiguous. This CDR3 has 16 amino acids. V was shortened by 4 bases and J by 2 bases, with 15 bases between the two germline ends. Germline values: CDR1 MNHEY, CDR2 SVGEGT. The CDR3 loop is CASSSGWGGPGNTIYF. The CDR3 bases are TGTGCCAGCAGTTCCGGATGGGGAGGGCCTGGAAACACCATATATTTT.

The chain couples TRBV28 to TRBJ2-1; D is possibly TRBD1 (5 bases). The CDR3 spans 12 residues. Germline V gene lookup returns CDR1 MDHEN and CDR2 SYDVKM. The V end lost 7 bases, the J end lost 10 bases, and 14 bases lay between the germline ends. CDR3 in DNA: TGTGCCAGCACCCTCCTCACAGGAGAGCAGTTCTTC. This encodes CASTLLTGEQFF.

This clone was recorded many times. The chain carries TRBV7-8 and TRBJ1-1; D is possibly TRBD1 (5 bases). The CDR3 sequence is 14 residues long. V was shortened by 1 base and J by 1 base, with 7 bases between the two germline ends. In germline, CDR1 is SGHVS, CDR2 FQNEAQ. In DNA form, the CDR3 reads TGTGCCAGCAGCTTAGGGAGGGGGAACACTGAAGCTTTCTTT. Translated: CASSLGRGNTEAFF. Filled out from reference TRBV7-8 and TRBJ1-1, the complete variable domain reads GAGVSQSPRYKVAKRGQDVALRCDPISGHVSLFWYQQALGQGPEFLTYFQNEAQLDKSGLPSDRFFAERPEGSVSTLKIQRTQQEDSAVYLCASSLGRGNTEAFFGQGTRLTVV.

The chain links TRBV7-9 to TRBJ1-5; D remains ambiguous. V dropped 5 bases and J dropped 7 bases, with 9 bases sitting between them. Per germline, CDR1 SEHNR and CDR2 FQNEAQ (reference sequence). The CDR3 is 12 residues long. For the CDR3, the DNA is TGTGCCAGCAGCACGGGATACCAGCCCCAGCATTTT. Its translation: CASSTGYQPQHF.

CDR3 protein: CAISETTGWYEQYF. CDR3 nucleotide sequence: TGTGCCATCAGTGAGACGACAGGGTGGTACGAGCAGTACTTC. V and J are TRBV10-3 and TRBJ2-7; the match to TRBD1 covers 7 bases. The CDR3 totals 14 residues. Germline trimming cut 2 bases from V and 4 bases from J; bases unmatched to any gene: 5. Germline loops: CDR1 ENHRY, CDR2 SYGVKD.

Worth noting for this clone: An end of the junction differs from the germline gene, which may be a read error. The gene calls are TRBV28 and TRBJ1-5; a weak D match, TRBD1 (6 bases). The CDR3 extends over 16 amino acids. Germline CDR1 reads MDHEN; CDR2 reads SYDVKM. Here the CDR3 reads CASRLSGTSINQPQHF. The CDR3 bases are TGTGCCAGCAGATTATCCGGGACATCTATTAATCAGCCCCAGCATTTT.

CDR3 amino acids: CASRDRINYGYTF. CDR3 sequence (DNA): TGTGCCAGCCGGGACAGGATTAACTATGGCTACACCTTC. The V and J genes are TRBV28 and TRBJ1-2; 8 bases fit TRBD1. The CDR3 loop spans 13 amino acids. The ends lost 8 bases at V and 1 base at J; junction bases unmatched: 3. Germline CDR1 reads MDHEN; CDR2 reads SYDVKM.

The chain is built from TRBV5-1 and TRBJ1-6; 7 bases align to TRBD1. Germline assignment: CDR1 SGHRS and CDR2 YFSETQ. Losses at the gene ends were 7 bases for V and 2 bases for J; bases not matched to a gene: 6. The CDR3 runs 15 residues. This CDR3 reads CASGSGTAYNSPLHF. The CDR3 nucleotides read TGCGCCAGCGGCAGTGGGACAGCCTATAATTCACCCCTCCACTTT. Together with reference TRBV5-1 and TRBJ1-6, the CDR3 gives the full variable domain: KAGVTQTPRYLIKTRGQQVTLSCSPISGHRSVSWYQQTPGQGLQFLFEYFSETQRNKGNFPGRFSGRQFSNSRSEMNVSTLELGDSALYLCASGSGTAYNSPLHFGNGTRLTVT.

The chain uses TRBV5-1 and TRBJ2-5; D possibly corresponds to TRBD1 (6 bases). Germline CDR1 SGHRS, CDR2 YFSETQ. CDR3 size: 13 residues. V lost 3 bases and J 5 bases, leaving 11 bases between the germline ends. CDR3 protein: CASSSQGQETQYF. CDR3 coding DNA: TGCGCCAGCAGCTCACAGGGTCAGGAGACCCAGTACTTC.

This rearrangement joins TRBV9 to TRBJ2-3, with 11 bases lining up with TRBD2. The length of the CDR3 is 14 residues. From germline, CDR1 is SGDLS and CDR2 YYNGEE. The J segment lost 6 bases and the V segment lost 1 base, leaving 1 base of the junction unmatched. The CDR3 here is CASSVTSGSDTQYF. CDR3 nucleotide sequence: TGTGCCAGCAGCGTAACTAGCGGGAGCGATACGCAGTATTTT.

The chain has TRBV5-1 and TRBJ2-5, with D perhaps matching TRBD2 (6 bases). The CDR3 length is 15 residues. Deletions cut 3 bases from V and 2 bases from J, with 14 bases between. CDR1 and CDR2 (germline): SGHRS, YFSETQ. CDR3 coding DNA: TGCGCCAGCAGCTCCGGGACTGCGATACAAGAGACCCAGTACTTC. Encoded protein: CASSSGTAIQETQYF. Full variable domain (outside the CDR3, taken from reference TRBV5-1 and TRBJ2-5): KAGVTQTPRYLIKTRGQQVTLSCSPISGHRSVSWYQQTPGQGLQFLFEYFSETQRNKGNFPGRFSGRQFSNSRSEMNVSTLELGDSALYLCASSSGTAIQETQYFGPGTRLLVL.

This rearrangement joins TRBV7-2 to TRBJ2-7, with a tentative D call TRBD1 (6 bases). Trimming pared 5 bases from V and 4 bases from J, leaving 18 bases between. CDR1 and CDR2 from the germline V gene are SGHTA and FQGNSA. This CDR3 has 15 amino acids. CDR3 sequence reads: CASSLPGQLKYEQYF. Here the CDR3 DNA reads TGTGCCAGCAGCCTCCCCGGACAGCTGAAATACGAGCAGTACTTC.

The chain combines TRBV2 with TRBJ2-3, with TRBD1 matching 9 bases. Trimming at V came to 7 bases and at J to 6 bases, leaving 11 bases not matched to a gene. This CDR3 has 15 amino acids. From germline, CDR1 is SNHLY and CDR2 FYNNEI. The CDR3 is CASTWTGAQGDTQYF. The CDR3 nucleotides are TGTGCCAGCACCTGGACAGGGGCACAGGGGGATACGCAGTATTTT.

This chain connects TRBV30 to TRBJ1-2; unclear D gene. The germline V gene encodes CDR1 GTSNPN and CDR2 SVGIG (reference sequence). The CDR3 runs 10 residues. DNA for the CDR3: TGTGCATTGGGCCTCTATGGCTACACCTTC. The encoded protein is CALGLYGYTF. Complete variable domain (other parts from reference TRBV30 and TRBJ1-2): SQTIHQWPATLVQPVGSPLSLECTVEGTSNPNLYWYRQAAGRGLQLLFYSVGIGQISSEVPQNLSASRPQDRQFILSSKKLLLSDSGFYLCALGLYGYTFGSGTRLTVV.

The chain has TRBV18 and TRBJ2-1; D gene uncertain. Germline loops: CDR1 KGHSH, CDR2 LQKENI. There are 13 residues in the CDR3. V shed 4 bases and J shed 0 bases, with 4 bases lying between them. The CDR3 nucleotides read TGTGCCAGCTCACAGAGCTCCTACAATGAGCAGTTCTTC. Protein: CASSQSSYNEQFF. The entire variable domain, with the rest obtained from reference TRBV18 and TRBJ2-1, is as follows: NAGVMQNPRHLVRRRGQEARLRCSPMKGHSHVYWYRQLPEEGLKFMVYLQKENIIDESGMPKERFSAEFPKEGPSILRIQQVVRGDSAAYFCASSQSSYNEQFFGPGTRLTVL.

The gene calls are TRBV6-5 and TRBJ1-4, with 9 bases that match TRBD1. CDR3 length equals 13 residues. After removal of 9 bases from V and 8 bases from J, the junction contained 7 bases not matched to a gene. Germline V gene data show CDR1 as MNHEY and CDR2 as SVGAGI. For the CDR3, the DNA is TGTGCCAGTACCGGGACAGGGCGAGAAAAACTGTTTTTT. Amino acid sequence: CASTGTGREKLFF.